This TCR beta chain was sequenced for a study of blood T cell repertoires in COVID-19. Turning to the study itself: T cells, B-cell-depleted T cells, or PBMCs provided the cDNA or gDNA that served as material.

Unmatched junction bases numbered 10, after V lost 4 bases and J lost 9 bases. Germline CDR1 KGHSH, CDR2 LQKENI. The CDR3 contains 15 residues. Profiled with immunoSEQ multiplex PCR; TCRdb holds only in-frame clones, not every one. The profile covers 250,000 to 300,000 clones, with 75% to 90% appearing a single time and about 4.5% taken by the ten largest. Sequenced: peripheral blood. The receptor's source is a man between 60 and 75 years old who had recovered from COVID-19. The chain joins TRBV18 to TRBJ2-1; 9 bases agree with TRBD1. CDR3 protein: CASSLGTGLGGEQFF. The CDR3 DNA is TGTGCCAGCTCACTCGGGACAGGGCTAGGAGGTGAGCAGTTCTTC.